Following are 8 T cell receptor beta chains from one sample sequenced in a study of blood T cell repertoires in COVID-19. Only in-frame clones appear in the TCRdb table, and some are missing; sequencing was by immunoSEQ multiplex PCR. Of about 160,000 clones listed, roughly 90% were seen once; the top ten hold 6.5% to 8.5%. Source material: PBMCs or T cells enriched from blood (not recorded which). The receptor source for this set is a woman in her forties or fifties who had recovered from COVID-19.

The chain carries TRBV5-4 and TRBJ2-2, with TRBD1 matching over 8 bases. The V gene's germline CDR1 is SGHNT and CDR2 YYREEE (reference sequence). The CDR3 is made up of 19 amino acids. Trimming removed 0 bases from V and 4 bases from J; junction bases left unmatched: 14. This CDR3 reads CASSLGGPIQTGATGELFF. Written as DNA, the CDR3 is TGTGCCAGCAGCTTGGGGGGACCTATTCAGACAGGGGCCACCGGGGAGCTGTTTTTT. The full variable domain, with the rest looked up from reference TRBV5-4 and TRBJ2-2, is ETGVTQSPTHLIKTRGQQVTLRCSSQSGHNTVSWYQQALGQGPQFIFQYYREEENGRGNFPPRFSGLQFPNYSSELNVNALELDDSALYLCASSLGGPIQTGATGELFFGEGSRLTVL.

This clone was observed a single time. V usage is TRBV18 and J usage is TRBJ2-5; D not resolved. Germline CDR1 is KGHSH and CDR2 is LQKENI. The germline V and J ends were trimmed by 3 bases and 4 bases, with 12 bases remaining between them. This CDR3 is 14 amino acids long. As DNA, the CDR3 is TGTGCCAGCTCACCTCAGGCTATCCCAGAGACCCAGTACTTC. Translating gives CASSPQAIPETQYF.

This clone occurred once. The chain joins TRBV30 to TRBJ2-7; 12 bases map to TRBD2. Germline lookup yields CDR1 GTSNPN and CDR2 SVGIG (reference sequence). This CDR3 is 17 amino acids long. V was clipped by 5 bases and J by 3 bases; unmatched bases: 14. CDR3 nucleotides: TGTGCCTGGTCTAGCGGGGGGGCGGGCCAATCACTCTACGAGCAGTACTTC. It encodes CAWSSGGAGQSLYEQYF. The full variable domain, rest sourced from reference TRBV30 and TRBJ2-7, is SQTIHQWPATLVQPVGSPLSLECTVEGTSNPNLYWYRQAAGRGLQLLFYSVGIGQISSEVPQNLSASRPQDRQFILSSKKLLLSDSGFYLCAWSSGGAGQSLYEQYFGPGTRLTVT.

The chain recombines TRBV7-6 with TRBJ2-5; 8 bases are shared with TRBD2. The germline V gene has CDR1 SGHVS and CDR2 FNYEAQ. The V gene end was trimmed by 2 bases and the J gene end by 4 bases; junction bases not matched to a gene: 3. The CDR3 loop spans 14 amino acids. DNA for the CDR3: TGTGCCAGCAGCTTAAGCCGGGGGGGAGAGACCCAGTACTTC. Translation gives CASSLSRGGETQYF.

This chain joins TRBV5-4 and TRBJ2-7, with TRBD1 identical over 10 bases. CDR3 size: 17 residues. The V gene's germline CDR1 is SGHNT and CDR2 YYREEE (reference sequence). The V and J ends lost 0 bases and 3 bases, in that order; junction bases with no gene match: 9. The CDR3 sequence: CASSLVRGTGAGYEQYF. CDR3 nucleotides: TGTGCCAGCAGCTTGGTCCGGGGGACAGGGGCGGGCTACGAGCAGTACTTC.

This clone was picked up one time. The chain links TRBV19 to TRBJ1-4, with D unclear. The V end lost 5 bases, the J end lost 10 bases, and 11 bases lay between the germline ends. This CDR3 region has 12 residues. Germline CDR1 LNHDA, CDR2 SQIVND (reference sequence). The CDR3 DNA follows: TGTGCCAGTAGTGTCAACTACGGAAAACTGTTTTTT. Amino acids: CASSVNYGKLFF.

The gene calls are TRBV7-2 and TRBJ2-3, with 7 bases matching TRBD2. Looked up from germline, CDR1 is SGHTA and CDR2 is FQGNSA. The CDR3 runs 17 residues. The V segment lost 1 base and the J segment 6 bases; nucleotides outside the gene matches: 13. The CDR3 region is CASSLERAAGSGDTQYF. CDR3 bases: TGTGCCAGCAGCTTAGAAAGGGCAGCGGGGTCCGGGGATACGCAGTATTTT.

This clone was detected only once. The CDR3 protein is CASSKALPDRGLSNQPQHF. The CDR3 region has the DNA TGTGCCAGCAGCAAAGCGCTTCCCGACAGGGGGCTGAGCAATCAGCCCCAGCATTTT. V usage is TRBV21-1 and J usage is TRBJ1-5; TRBD1, the table's D call, lacks a check against the DNA. TRBV21-1 is described as a pseudogene. The CDR3 runs 19 residues.